A selection of T cell receptor beta chains follows, all from one sample in a study of blood T cell repertoires in COVID-19. Produced via immunoSEQ multiplex PCR; TCRdb's table is partial and in-frame only. Counted here are more than 250,000 clones, roughly nine tenths occurring once; the ten biggest clones make up 5% to 7%. Sequencing was done on a sample of peripheral blood. These TCRs come from a man aged 18 to 30 who had recovered from COVID-19. Each CDR3 is given with its conserved first and last residue. D genes are given only for firm matches. Only part of the rows carry a size: once, few, many, or a class if the clone is expanded.

NA	TRBV6-1	TRBJ2-1	NA	CASSEYQGYEQFF	TGTGCCAGCAGTGAATATCAGGGATATGAGCAGTTCTTC
NA	TRBV4-1	TRBJ1-2	NA	CASSQGTVLGVRYGYTF	TGCGCCAGCAGCCAAGGGACAGTCTTGGGGGTACGCTATGGCTACACCTTC
NA	TRBV5-4	TRBJ2-7	TRBD1	CASSWRGDRVMYEQYF	TGTGCCAGCAGCTGGAGGGGGGACAGGGTTATGTACGAGCAGTACTTC
NA	TRBV20-1	TRBJ1-1	NA	CSAGGIEAFF	TGCAGTGCTGGGGGGATTGAAGCTTTCTTT
NA	TRBV6-5	TRBJ2-7	NA	CASSYPSAGSYEQYF	TGTGCCAGCAGTTACCCCTCGGCGGGGTCCTACGAGCAGTACTTC
NA	TRBV9	TRBJ2-5	TRBD2	CASSVGGSGGAMETQYF	TGTGCCAGCAGCGTAGGAGGTAGCGGGGGGGCCATGGAGACCCAGTACTTC
NA	TRBV5-1	TRBJ1-1	NA	CASSLVAVVTEAFF	TGCGCCAGCAGCTTGGTTGCGGTAGTGACTGAAGCTTTCTTT
NA	TRBV5-1	TRBJ2-7	TRBD2	CASTSGLAGAEQYF	TGCGCCAGCACCTCCGGACTAGCGGGGGCCGAGCAGTACTTC
NA	TRBV7-9	TRBJ1-1	NA	CASSLALNTEAFF	TGTGCCAGCAGCTTAGCGTTAAACACTGAAGCTTTCTTT
NA	TRBV27	TRBJ1-2	NA	CASSLTGGGYGYTF	TGTGCCAGCAGTTTAACGGGGGGAGGGTATGGCTACACCTTC
NA	TRBV7-9	TRBJ1-2	TRBD1	CASSPIFNGQGYGYTF	TGTGCCAGCAGCCCCATTTTTAATGGACAGGGCTATGGCTACACCTTC
few	TRBV3-1/TRBV3-2	TRBJ1-5	TRBD1	CASSQAGTGGNQPQHF	TGTGCCAGCAGCCAAGCCGGGACAGGGGGCAATCAGCCCCAGCATTTT
NA	TRBV5-1	TRBJ2-2	NA	CASSLQEQGNTGELFF	TGCGCCAGCAGCCTGCAAGAGCAGGGGAACACCGGGGAGCTGTTTTTT
NA	TRBV19	TRBJ1-5	NA	CASSQGGQPQHF	TGTGCCAGTAGTCAGGGCGGTCAGCCCCAGCATTTT
NA	TRBV19	TRBJ1-5	NA	CASSTIQGWVDQPQHF	TGTGCCAGTAGTACTATACAGGGTTGGGTAGATCAGCCCCAGCATTTT
NA	TRBV6-6	TRBJ2-7	NA	CASSYLSGERQYF	TGTGCCAGCAGCTACCTTTCGGGGGAAAGGCAGTACTTC
NA	TRBV7-2	TRBJ1-1	TRBD1	CASSRRQGGNTEAFF	TGTGCCAGCAGCCGTCGACAGGGGGGCAACACTGAAGCTTTCTTT
NA	TRBV29-1	TRBJ1-2	NA	CSVPRTEETYGYTF	TGCAGCGTGCCGAGGACGGAGGAAACTTATGGCTACACCTTC
NA	TRBV6-2/TRBV6-3	TRBJ1-2	TRBD1	CASSYASGTGDLGYTF	TGTGCCAGCAGTTACGCCTCCGGGACAGGGGATCTTGGCTACACCTTC
NA	TRBV9	TRBJ2-7	TRBD1	CASSVEAGGGYEQYF	TGTGCCAGCAGCGTAGAGGCAGGGGGCGGCTACGAGCAGTACTTC
NA	TRBV6-5	TRBJ1-5	TRBD1	CASSRTVTGEQPQHF	TGTGCCAGCAGTCGAACCGTTACAGGGGAACAGCCCCAGCATTTT
NA	TRBV19	TRBJ1-4	TRBD1	CASSKVPGQGRSEKLFF	TGTGCCAGTAGCAAAGTCCCGGGACAGGGTCGGAGTGAAAAACTGTTTTTT
once	TRBV13	TRBJ2-7	TRBD1	CASSFRDRVAYLDEQYF	TGTGCCAGCAGCTTCCGGGACAGGGTTGCTTACCTGGACGAGCAGTACTTC
NA	TRBV11-3	TRBJ2-2	NA	CASSSITGELFF	TGTGCCAGCAGCTCCATTACCGGGGAGCTGTTTTTT
NA	TRBV4-3	TRBJ1-2	TRBD1	CASSQKDRGQGYTF	TGCGCCAGCAGCCAAAAAGACAGGGGGCAGGGCTACACCTTC
NA	TRBV18	TRBJ1-1	NA	CASSLEGTKAFF	TGTGCCAGCTCACTGGAGGGAACGAAAGCTTTCTTT
NA	TRBV4-3	TRBJ2-7	NA	CASSQDLRGGQYF	TGCGCCAGCAGCCAAGATCTTCGGGGTGGGCAGTACTTT
NA	TRBV19	TRBJ2-7	TRBD1	CASSSGTGPYEQYF	TGTGCCAGTAGTTCCGGGACAGGGCCCTACGAGCAGTACTTC
NA	TRBV5-6	TRBJ1-3	NA	CASSGTGSLGNTIYF	TGTGCCAGCAGCGGTACAGGTTCTCTGGGAAACACCATATATTTT
NA	TRBV19	TRBJ2-2	TRBD2	CASTAGGLNTGELFF	TGTGCCAGTACAGCGGGGGGGTTGAACACCGGGGAGCTGTTTTTT
few	TRBV18	TRBJ2-1	TRBD2	CASSPPSGRTDEQFF	TGTGCCAGCTCCCCCCCTAGCGGGAGGACGGATGAGCAGTTCTTC
once	TRBV24-1	TRBJ2-1	TRBD2	CATSDSWTRSSYNEQFF	TGTGCCACCAGTGATTCTTGGACTAGGAGCTCCTACAATGAGCAGTTCTTC
NA	TRBV6-5	TRBJ1-1	NA	CASRSRDKNTEAFF	TGTGCCAGCAGAAGCCGGGACAAGAACACTGAAGCTTTCTTT
NA	TRBV4-1	TRBJ2-7	NA	CASSPREAYEQYF	TGCGCCAGCAGCCCTCGAGAGGCCTACGAGCAGTACTTC
NA	TRBV15	TRBJ1-2	NA	CATSTALGTNNYGYTF	TGTGCCACCAGCACAGCTCTGGGCACAAATAACTATGGCTACACCTTC
once	TRBV29-1	TRBJ2-3	TRBD1	CSVEDFTTGGTDTQYF	TGCAGCGTTGAAGATTTTACGACAGGGGGCACAGATACGCAGTATTTT
NA	TRBV7-8	TRBJ1-2	TRBD1	CASSLLVGGTVPGYTF	TGTGCCAGCAGCTTACTCGTAGGCGGGACAGTCCCTGGCTACACCTTC
NA	TRBV6-5	TRBJ2-5	TRBD2	CASSYSGGETQYF	TGTGCCAGCAGTTACTCGGGGGGGGAGACCCAGTACTTC
NA	TRBV27	TRBJ1-2	TRBD1	CASSSGQVESWGYTF	TGTGCCAGCAGTTCGGGACAGGTGGAATCGTGGGGCTACACCTTC
NA	TRBV6-5	TRBJ1-4	NA	CASSSSATNEKLFF	TGTGCCAGCAGTTCCAGTGCAACTAATGAAAAACTGTTTTTT
NA	TRBV10-3	TRBJ1-6	TRBD1	CAISERTGGWENSPLHF	TGTGCCATCAGTGAACGGACAGGCGGATGGGAAAATTCACCCCTCCACTTT
once	TRBV29-1	TRBJ1-2	TRBD1	CSVFTRDRGYTF	TGCAGCGTCTTCACCCGGGACAGAGGCTACACCTTC
NA	TRBV9	TRBJ1-6	TRBD1	CASSVGQGRDSPLHF	TGTGCCAGCAGCGTAGGACAGGGACGGGATTCACCCCTCCACTTT
NA	TRBV29-1	TRBJ1-1	NA	CSVFYTEAFF	TGCAGCGTTTTTTATACTGAAGCTTTCTTT
NA	TRBV7-2	TRBJ1-1	NA	CASSLGFGQGNTEAFF	TGTGCCAGCAGCTTAGGTTTTGGGCAGGGGAACACTGAAGCTTTCTTT
NA	TRBV6-6	TRBJ1-2	TRBD1	CASSYQSDRTGSTF	TGTGCCAGCAGTTACCAATCAGACCGGACAGGGAGCACCTTC
NA	TRBV9	TRBJ2-7	NA	CASSPDPGSYEQYF	TGTGCCAGCAGTCCCGACCCGGGCTCCTACGAGCAGTACTTC
NA	TRBV27	TRBJ1-5	NA	CASSPNDRNQPQHF	TGTGCCAGCAGTCCGAACGACAGAAATCAGCCCCAGCATTTT